This section outlines one T cell receptor beta chain sequence together with its context. Antigen specificity is unknown. Libraries were prepared by immunoSEQ multiplex PCR; TCRdb keeps only in-frame clonotypes and omits some of them. The sample includes about 2.4 million clones, roughly 93% seen only once; the top ten take 0.36%. These data come from a study of shared clonotypes between healthy human individuals. The germline gives CDR1 LNHDA, CDR2 SQIVND (reference sequence). V trimming: 7 bases; J trimming: 5 bases; junction bases outside the gene matches: 13. This CDR3 is 15 amino acids long. Notes on the study in general: Unshared clonotypes carried lower generation probabilities than those common to all four donors.

The sequenced sample was naive CD4+ T cells from PBMCs. Subset specified: CD45RA+ positively selected. The sequence was obtained from a man aged 18 to 35 in good health. Some clones in this sample may be carry-over from other donors' samples. The chain has TRBV19 and TRBJ2-7; 8 nucleotides match TRBD1. The CDR3 DNA reads TGTGCCAGTAATCTCGCCGACGGACAGGGCCACGAGCAGTACTTC. This encodes CASNLADGQGHEQYF.